This TCR beta chain came from a study of CD8+CD57+ T cells in acquired aplastic anemia. Findings of the study overall: Patients had twenty-nine CD8+ CDR3 sequences in common with controls (the shared set).

Flow cytometry had shown expanded CD8+CD57+ cells in the patients chosen for sequencing. Severe acquired aplastic anemia was the diagnosis recorded for all patients. In the case of this clonotype: Its antigen remains unknown.

Germline V gene data show CDR1 as LNHDA and CDR2 as SQIVND (reference sequence). With 6 bases clipped from V and 4 bases from J, the junction kept 8 bases outside the gene matches. The CDR3 covers 16 residues. TCR beta VDJ and CDR3 profiles were obtained from a genomic DNA template. TCRdb called the reads again in MiXCR, with one record for every CDR3 protein. Among approximately 220,000 distinct CDR3 sequences listed, approximately 45% were seen once. The J gene is TRBJ2-1, the V gene TRBV19; 11 bases map to TRBD2. The sequenced sample was sorted CD4+, CD8+, or CD8+CD57+ T cells (not recorded which) from PBMCs. The clonotype comes from a human donor with aplastic anemia. CDR3 region: CASSPEGLADYNEQFF. CDR3 nucleotides: TGTGCCAGTAGCCCAGAGGGACTAGCGGATTACAATGAGCAGTTCTTC.